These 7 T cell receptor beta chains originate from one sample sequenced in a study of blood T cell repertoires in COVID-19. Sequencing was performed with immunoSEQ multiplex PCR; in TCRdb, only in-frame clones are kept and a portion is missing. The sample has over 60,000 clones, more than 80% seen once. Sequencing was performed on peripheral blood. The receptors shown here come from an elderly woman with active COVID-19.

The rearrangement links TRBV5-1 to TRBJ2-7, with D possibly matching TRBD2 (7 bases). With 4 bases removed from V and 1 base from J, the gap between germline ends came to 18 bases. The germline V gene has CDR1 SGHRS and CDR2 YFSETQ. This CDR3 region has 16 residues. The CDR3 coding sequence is TGCGCCAGCAGCCCCTGGGAGGGGGATGGGTCCTACGAGCAGTACTTC. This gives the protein CASSPWEGDGSYEQYF.

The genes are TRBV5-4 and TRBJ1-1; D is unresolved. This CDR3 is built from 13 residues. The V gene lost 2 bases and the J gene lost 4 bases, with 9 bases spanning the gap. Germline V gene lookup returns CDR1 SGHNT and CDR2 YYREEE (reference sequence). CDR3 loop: CASSFMTGTEAFF. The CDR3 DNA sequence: TGTGCCAGCAGCTTCATGACGGGCACTGAAGCTTTCTTT.

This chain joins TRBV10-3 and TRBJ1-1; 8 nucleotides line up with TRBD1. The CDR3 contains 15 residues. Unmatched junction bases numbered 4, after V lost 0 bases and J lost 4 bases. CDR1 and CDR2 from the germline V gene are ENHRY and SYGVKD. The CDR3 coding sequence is TGTGCCATCAGTGAGTCTACAGGGGGGGTCACTGAAGCTTTCTTT. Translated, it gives CAISESTGGVTEAFF.

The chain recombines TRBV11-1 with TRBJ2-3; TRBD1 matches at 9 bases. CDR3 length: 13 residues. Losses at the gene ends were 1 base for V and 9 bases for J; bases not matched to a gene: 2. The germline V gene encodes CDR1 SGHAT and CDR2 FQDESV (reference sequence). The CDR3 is CASSLGGQGTQYF. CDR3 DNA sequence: TGTGCCAGCAGCTTAGGGGGACAGGGAACGCAGTATTTT.

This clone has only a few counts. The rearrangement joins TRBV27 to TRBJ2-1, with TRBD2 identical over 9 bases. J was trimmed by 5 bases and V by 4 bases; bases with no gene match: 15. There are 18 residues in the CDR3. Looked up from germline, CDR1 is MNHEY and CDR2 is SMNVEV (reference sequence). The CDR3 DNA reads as TGTGCCAGCAGTTCCCGGACAGCCGGGACTAGCCGTAACAATGAGCAGTTCTTC. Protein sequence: CASSSRTAGTSRNNEQFF.

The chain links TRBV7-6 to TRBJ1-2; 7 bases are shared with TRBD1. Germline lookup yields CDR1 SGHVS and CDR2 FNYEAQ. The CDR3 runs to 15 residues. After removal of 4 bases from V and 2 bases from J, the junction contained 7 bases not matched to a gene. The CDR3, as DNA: TGTGCCAGCAGCTCCCCAAGCAGGGGGAACTATGGCTACACCTTC. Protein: CASSSPSRGNYGYTF. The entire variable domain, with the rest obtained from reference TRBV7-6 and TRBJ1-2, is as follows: GAGVSQSPRYKVTKRGQDVALRCDPISGHVSLYWYRQALGQGPEFLTYFNYEAQQDKSGLPNDRFSAERPEGSISTLTIQRTEQRDSAMYRCASSSPSRGNYGYTFGSGTRLTVV.

In DNA form, the CDR3 reads TGTGCCAGCAGCTTGGGCAGGGGCTACACCATATATTTT. It is translated as CASSLGRGYTIYF. This chain links TRBV7-2 with TRBJ1-3, with D perhaps TRBD1 (6 bases). This CDR3 contains 13 residues. Germline V lookup: CDR1 SGHTA, CDR2 FQGNSA. Trimming took off 3 bases at V and 8 bases at J, with 11 bases between the two ends.